Below are 15 T cell receptor beta chains sequenced from a single sample in a study of blood T cell repertoires in COVID-19. The assay was immunoSEQ multiplex PCR, and TCRdb's table has in-frame clones only and misses some. The data show 200,000 to 250,000 clones, about 90% seen once. Source material: peripheral blood. These receptors came from a young woman who had recovered from COVID-19.

The rearrangement uses TRBV12-3 or TRBV12-4 and TRBJ2-7, with 7 positions matching TRBD1. Trimming took 8 bases from V and 6 from J; bases not matched to a gene: 7. This CDR3 comprises 12 residues. Here the CDR3 reads CASGDSRAEQYF. The DNA of the CDR3 is TGTGCCAGCGGGGACAGCAGGGCCGAGCAGTACTTC.

The chain has TRBV7-9 and TRBJ1-2, with 7 positions matching TRBD1. The CDR3 length is 16 residues. Germline CDR1 SEHNR, CDR2 FQNEAQ (reference sequence). Germline trimming cut 5 bases from V and 4 bases from J; bases unmatched to any gene: 13. The DNA for the CDR3 is TGTGCCAGCAGCCTTCTAAAAAACCAGGGGGGCTATGGCTACACCTTC. Translation: CASSLLKNQGGYGYTF.

This clone was found a few times. The chain is built from TRBV30 and TRBJ1-2; 8 bases align to TRBD1. CDR1 and CDR2 from the germline V gene are GTSNPN and SVGIG (reference sequence). There are 13 residues in the CDR3. The ends lost 1 base at V and 8 bases at J; junction bases unmatched: 6. CDR3 DNA: TGTGCCTGGAGTGCCGACAGGGGCTACGGCTACACCTTC. Amino acids: CAWSADRGYGYTF.

This chain joins TRBV15 and TRBJ1-5; D remains ambiguous. The germline V gene has CDR1 LNHNV and CDR2 YYDKDF (reference sequence). V lost 5 bases and J 6 bases, leaving 8 bases between the germline ends. The CDR3 totals 12 residues. CDR3 amino acids: CATSGSGQPQHF. In nucleotides, the CDR3 is TGTGCCACCAGCGGTTCGGGTCAGCCCCAGCATTTT. Filled out from reference TRBV15 and TRBJ1-5, the complete variable domain reads DAMVIQNPRYQVTQFGKPVTLSCSQTLNHNVMYWYQQKSSQAPKLLFHYYDKDFNNEADTPDNFQSRRPNTSFCFLDIRSPGLGDTAMYLCATSGSGQPQHFGDGTRLSIL.

A note on this clone: The junction does not match germline at one end; this may be a read error. The chain uses TRBV4-2 and TRBJ1-1; 8 bases are shared with TRBD1. The CDR3 extends over 16 amino acids. The germline gives CDR1 LGHNA, CDR2 YNFKEQ. CDR3 coding DNA: TGTGCCAGCAGACAAGGACAGGGAGAAATGAACACTGAAGCTTTCTTT. This gives the protein CASRQGQGEMNTEAFF.

The chain carries TRBV5-1 and TRBJ2-1, with a possible D match to TRBD2 (6 bases). There are 14 residues in the CDR3. The V end was cut by 1 base, the J end by 8 bases, with 13 bases between. Germline V lookup: CDR1 SGHRS, CDR2 YFSETQ. The CDR3 loop reads CASSLFAGSDEQFF. DNA of the CDR3: TGCGCCAGCAGCTTGTTTGCCGGGAGCGATGAGCAGTTCTTC. Based on the CDR3 plus reference TRBV5-1 and TRBJ2-1, the full variable domain is KAGVTQTPRYLIKTRGQQVTLSCSPISGHRSVSWYQQTPGQGLQFLFEYFSETQRNKGNFPGRFSGRQFSNSRSEMNVSTLELGDSALYLCASSLFAGSDEQFFGPGTRLTVL.

This clone was seen a single time. V is TRBV23-1 and J is TRBJ2-1, with a possible D match to TRBD2 (6 bases). TRBV23-1 is filed as an ORF, its function uncertain. There are 17 residues in the CDR3. With 2 bases removed from V and 7 bases from J, the gap between germline ends came to 21 bases. The CDR3 sequence is CASSQDGKGRRGNEQFF. The CDR3 nucleotides read TGCGCCAGCAGTCAAGACGGGAAGGGGCGCCGGGGGAATGAGCAGTTCTTC.

The chain employs TRBV5-4 and TRBJ1-2; maybe TRBD1 (6 bases). The V end was cut by 4 bases, the J end by 6 bases, with 16 bases between. Per germline, CDR1 SGHNT and CDR2 YYREEE (reference sequence). CDR3 length: 14 residues. The CDR3 DNA is TGTGCCAGCAGCCTGAATGGGGGCGCGGATGGCTACACCTTC. This translates into CASSLNGGADGYTF.

Regarding this clone: The identical CDR3 is also encoded by other nucleotide sequences in the sample. The rearrangement links TRBV3-1 (or the pseudogene TRBV3-2) to TRBJ2-3; D remains unclear. Germline V gives CDR1 LGHDT, CDR2 YNNKEL (reference sequence). Trimming took 4 bases from V and 0 from J, leaving 5 bases between them. This CDR3 has 13 amino acids. The CDR3 loop is CASSLLSTDTQYF. As DNA, the CDR3 is TGTGCCAGCAGCCTACTAAGCACAGATACGCAGTATTTT.

The CDR3 nucleotides are TGTGCCAGCAGCTTAACGTCGGGAGGTTCTAGTTCGAACACCGGGGAGCTGTTTTTT. As protein: CASSLTSGGSSSNTGELFF. V is TRBV7-3 and J is TRBJ2-2; TRBD2 aligns across 7 bases. Trimming cost V 0 bases and J 0 bases; bases outside gene matches: 10. The CDR3 is 19 amino acids. Looked up from germline, CDR1 is SGHTA and CDR2 is FQGTGA.

This chain links TRBV18 with TRBJ2-1; D remains ambiguous. V lost 3 bases and J 5 bases, leaving 5 bases between the germline ends. Germline V gene lookup returns CDR1 KGHSH and CDR2 LQKENI. The CDR3 has 12 amino acids. In DNA form, the CDR3 reads TGTGCCAGCTCACCGCAGGACAATGAGCAGTTCTTC. It specifies CASSPQDNEQFF.

The V gene is TRBV4-3, the J gene TRBJ2-5; 8 nucleotides match TRBD1. The J segment lost 1 base and the V segment lost 5 bases, leaving 6 bases of the junction unmatched. The CDR3 consists of 15 residues. CDR1 and CDR2 (germline): LGHNA, YSLEER. The CDR3 nucleotides are TGCGCCAGCAGCTTTGGACAGGGAATCCAAGAGACCCAGTACTTC. This sequence encodes CASSFGQGIQETQYF.

The chain carries TRBV19 and TRBJ1-2; maybe TRBD1 (5 bases). CDR1 is LNHDA and CDR2 is SQIVND in the germline V gene (reference sequence). V dropped 0 bases and J dropped 7 bases, with 12 bases sitting between them. The CDR3 runs to 14 residues. The CDR3 sequence is CASSIEAQGGGYTF. The CDR3 coding sequence is TGTGCCAGTAGTATAGAGGCCCAGGGCGGTGGCTACACCTTC.

This clone was found a few times. The V gene is TRBV9, the J gene TRBJ2-1; a weak D match, TRBD2 (5 bases). V was clipped by 0 bases and J by 6 bases, with 7 bases between them. Germline V gives CDR1 SGDLS, CDR2 YYNGEE. The CDR3 sequence is 13 residues long. The CDR3 here is CASSVVSGNEQFF. The CDR3, as DNA: TGTGCCAGCAGCGTAGTAAGCGGCAATGAGCAGTTCTTC.

The gene calls are TRBV20-1 and TRBJ1-2; D gene ambiguous. CDR3 size: 11 residues. The germline V and J ends were trimmed by 8 bases and 4 bases, with 11 bases remaining between them. CDR1 is DFQATT, CDR2 SNEGSKA, per germline (reference sequence). The CDR3 sequence is CSPSGGYGYTF. Written as DNA, the CDR3 is TGCAGTCCTTCGGGAGGCTATGGCTACACCTTC.